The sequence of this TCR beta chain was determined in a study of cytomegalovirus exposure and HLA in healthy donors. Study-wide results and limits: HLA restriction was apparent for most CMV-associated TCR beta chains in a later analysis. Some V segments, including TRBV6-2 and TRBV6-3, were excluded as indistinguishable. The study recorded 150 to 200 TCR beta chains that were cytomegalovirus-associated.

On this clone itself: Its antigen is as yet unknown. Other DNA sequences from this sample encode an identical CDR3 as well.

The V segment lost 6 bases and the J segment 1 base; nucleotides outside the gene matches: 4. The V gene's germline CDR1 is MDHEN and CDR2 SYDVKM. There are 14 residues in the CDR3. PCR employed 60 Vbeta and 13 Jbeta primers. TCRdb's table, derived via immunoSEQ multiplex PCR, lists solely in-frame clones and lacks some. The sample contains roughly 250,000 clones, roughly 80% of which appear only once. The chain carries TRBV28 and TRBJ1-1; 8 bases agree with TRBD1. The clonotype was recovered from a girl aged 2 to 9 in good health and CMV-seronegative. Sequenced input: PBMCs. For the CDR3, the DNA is TGTGCCAGCAGCAGTGGACAGGGGAACACTGAAGCTTTCTTT. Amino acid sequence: CASSSGQGNTEAFF.